The next 27 T cell receptor beta chains were all read from a single sample in a study of blood T cell repertoires in COVID-19. Repertoires were generated with immunoSEQ multiplex PCR, while TCRdb's copy carries only in-frame clones and drops some. Of over 450,000 clones listed, 85% to 90% are singletons. The sequenced sample consisted of peripheral blood. Source of these receptors: a woman in her fifties or sixties with COVID-19, enrolled during active disease.

V usage is TRBV14 and J usage is TRBJ1-1; D not certain. Trimming cost V 2 bases and J 10 bases, with 5 bases left between them. CDR1 is SGHDN and CDR2 is FVKESK in the germline V gene. The CDR3 loop spans 10 amino acids. The CDR3 here is CASSQIIAFF. CDR3 coding DNA: TGTGCCAGCAGCCAAATAATAGCTTTCTTT.

The V gene is TRBV3-1 (or the pseudogene TRBV3-2), the J gene TRBJ2-7; tentatively, D is TRBD2 (6 bases). The V end lost 2 bases, the J end lost 7 bases, and 9 bases lay between the germline ends. Germline V gives CDR1 LGHDT, CDR2 YNNKEL (reference sequence). The CDR3 has 12 residues. The CDR3 nucleotides read TGTGCCAGCAGCCAATGGGGGGAAGAGCAGTACTTC. Translation gives CASSQWGEEQYF.

The chain recombines TRBV12-3 or TRBV12-4 with TRBJ2-7; 8 bases map to TRBD2. Trimming took 5 bases from V and 5 from J; bases not matched to a gene: 5. The CDR3 spans 13 residues. This chain's CDR3 is CASSVSGDHEQYF. The CDR3 DNA reads as TGTGCCAGCAGTGTTAGCGGGGACCACGAGCAGTACTTC.

The chain employs TRBV6-6 and TRBJ1-5; tentatively, D is TRBD1 (5 bases). Germline CDR1 reads MNHNY; CDR2 reads SVGAGI (reference sequence). V lost 4 bases to trimming and J lost 6 bases, with 10 bases between them. This CDR3 spans 13 amino acids. The CDR3 loop reads CASSFGGAQPQHF. The CDR3 DNA reads TGTGCCAGCAGTTTTGGAGGGGCTCAGCCCCAGCATTTT.

As to this clone: The same CDR3 also results from other DNA sequences found in this sample. The chain links TRBV2 to TRBJ1-2; D gene unclear. V was pared by 5 bases and J by 5 bases, with 6 bases between. Germline V gives CDR1 SNHLY, CDR2 FYNNEI. CDR3 size: 11 residues. The CDR3 reads CASSRQYGYTF. Written as DNA, the CDR3 is TGTGCCAGCAGTCGACAATATGGCTACACCTTC. The variable domain in full, completed from reference TRBV2 and TRBJ1-2, reads EPEVTQTPSHQVTQMGQEVILRCVPISNHLYFYWYRQILGQKVEFLVSFYNNEISEKSEIFDDQFSVERPDGSNFTLKIRSTKLEDSAMYFCASSRQYGYTFGSGTRLTVV.

CDR3 sequence (DNA): TGTGCCAGCAGCGTAGACGGGACAACCCCGAGCGAGCAGTACTTC. Translation: CASSVDGTTPSEQYF. The genes are TRBV9 and TRBJ2-7; a weak D match, TRBD1 (6 bases). V was pared by 0 bases and J by 6 bases, with 16 bases between. This CDR3 spans 15 amino acids. Germline V CDR1 and CDR2: SGDLS, YYNGEE.

The chain combines TRBV6-1 with TRBJ2-7; the match to TRBD1 covers 7 bases. V shed 3 bases, J shed 7 bases, and the junction held 12 bases outside the gene matches. Germline CDR1 is MNHNS and CDR2 is SASEGT. The CDR3 runs to 15 residues. CDR3 nucleotides: TGTGCCAGCAGTGAGGCCGTGACAGGGATGTGGGAGCAGTACTTC. It is translated as CASSEAVTGMWEQYF.

The chain employs TRBV18 and TRBJ1-1; 7 bases match TRBD1. The CDR3 runs 14 residues. Germline V gene lookup returns CDR1 KGHSH and CDR2 LQKENI. J gave up 1 base and V 4 bases, and 3 bases lay outside the gene matches. CDR3 amino acids: CASSLRQGNTEAFF. In DNA form, the CDR3 reads TGTGCCAGCTCACTCCGACAGGGGAACACTGAAGCTTTCTTT.

The chain uses TRBV6-5 and TRBJ1-1; D gene unclear. The V end lost 8 bases, the J end lost 1 base, and 14 bases lay between the germline ends. Germline V gene data show CDR1 as MNHEY and CDR2 as SVGAGI. This CDR3 contains 14 residues. The CDR3 nucleotides read TGTGCCAGCGGACGCGAAGAGGGGAACACTGAAGCTTTCTTT. It translates to CASGREEGNTEAFF.

The chain joins TRBV6-5 to TRBJ1-6, with D perhaps matching TRBD1 (5 bases). Germline CDR1 and CDR2: MNHEY and SVGAGI. CDR3 length equals 14 residues. Trimming pared 0 bases from V and 13 bases from J, leaving 13 bases between. DNA of the CDR3: TGTGCCAGCAGTTACTCCGACAGATCTTCCCCCCTCCACTTT. This sequence encodes CASSYSDRSSPLHF.

V is TRBV19 and J is TRBJ1-1, with D unresolved. Looked up from germline, CDR1 is LNHDA and CDR2 is SQIVND (reference sequence). Trimming took off 6 bases at V and 4 bases at J, with 12 bases between the two ends. The CDR3 is 13 amino acids. The CDR3 nucleotides read TGTGCCAGTAGCCAAGTCGCGGGCACTGAAGCTTTCTTT. Translation gives CASSQVAGTEAFF.

The chain links TRBV7-2 to TRBJ2-1, with 10 bases that match TRBD2. The CDR3 is made up of 18 amino acids. The germline CDR1 and CDR2 sequences are SGHTA and FQGNSA. The V and J ends lost 5 bases and 1 base, in that order; junction bases with no gene match: 11. The CDR3 sequence is CASSHFGSGGPSYNEQFF. Written as DNA, the CDR3 is TGTGCCAGCAGCCATTTTGGTAGCGGGGGGCCTTCCTACAATGAGCAGTTCTTC.

This chain links TRBV28 with TRBJ1-1; D might be TRBD1 (5 bases). The germline V and J ends were trimmed by 5 bases and 4 bases, with 14 bases remaining between them. Germline CDR1 and CDR2: MDHEN and SYDVKM. The CDR3 length is 14 residues. The CDR3 region has the DNA TGTGCCAGCAGTCCGGTACAGGTGAGCACTGAAGCTTTCTTT. It specifies CASSPVQVSTEAFF.

The chain couples TRBV19 to TRBJ2-7, with D perhaps TRBD1 (6 bases). Per germline, CDR1 LNHDA and CDR2 SQIVND (reference sequence). Trimming stripped 7 bases from V and 6 bases from J, with 19 bases between. The CDR3 spans 14 residues. The CDR3: CASKPSGTKGEQYF. CDR3 DNA: TGTGCCAGTAAACCTTCCGGGACAAAGGGCGAGCAGTACTTC.

This clone has a single count. The chain joins TRBV30 to TRBJ1-5; D unresolved. Germline-derived CDR1 and CDR2 are GTSNPN and SVGIG (reference sequence). The CDR3 consists of 16 residues. V lost 0 bases and J 6 bases, leaving 18 bases between the germline ends. CDR3 sequence (DNA): TGTGCCTGGAGTGTAGAGGGCCTCGGTAGAGGTCAGCCCCAGCATTTT. It translates to CAWSVEGLGRGQPQHF.

A single count supports this clone. The same CDR3 also results from other DNA sequences found in this sample. The J gene is TRBJ1-1, the V gene TRBV11-2, with TRBD1 as a possible D gene (5 bases). The CDR3 has 13 amino acids. Germline CDR1 SGHAT, CDR2 FQNNGV. The V gene lost 4 bases and the J gene lost 2 bases, with 8 bases spanning the gap. This CDR3 reads CASSWGVNTEAFF. The DNA of the CDR3 is TGTGCCAGCAGCTGGGGGGTTAACACTGAAGCTTTCTTT.

A single count supports this clone. V usage is TRBV19 and J usage is TRBJ2-2, with 7 bases lining up with TRBD1. The CDR3 contains 14 residues. J lost 4 bases, V lost 7 bases, and 6 bases had no gene match. In germline, CDR1 is LNHDA, CDR2 SQIVND (reference sequence). This chain's CDR3 is CASMEAGGTGELFF. The CDR3 nucleotides read TGTGCCAGTATGGAGGCAGGGGGCACCGGGGAGCTGTTTTTT.

Of note for this clone: The same CDR3 arises from other DNA sequences in this sample as well. V is TRBV12-3 or TRBV12-4 and J is TRBJ1-2; TRBD1 might be the D (5 bases). Trimming stripped 4 bases from V and 4 bases from J, with 7 bases between. The CDR3 has 12 residues. CDR3 region: CASSWGGYGYTF. The CDR3 region has the DNA TGTGCCAGCAGTTGGGGGGGCTATGGCTACACCTTC.

The V gene is TRBV2, the J gene TRBJ1-1; TRBD1 matches at 7 bases. This CDR3 contains 15 residues. Germline-derived CDR1 and CDR2 are SNHLY and FYNNEI. V dropped 7 bases and J dropped 0; count of bases not matched to a gene: 8. In DNA, the CDR3 is TGTGCCAGCAATCTACAGGGGTCCCTGAACACTGAAGCTTTCTTT. Protein sequence: CASNLQGSLNTEAFF.

The chain uses TRBV28 and TRBJ1-5; the D gene is possibly TRBD1 (6 bases). CDR1 is MDHEN and CDR2 is SYDVKM in the germline V gene. Between the trimmed V and J ends, which lost 5 bases and 6 bases, there was a span of 11 bases. The CDR3 covers 13 residues. DNA for the CDR3: TGTGCCAGCAGTCAAACAGGGACTCAGCCCCAGCATTTT. It specifies CASSQTGTQPQHF.

The chain uses TRBV28 and TRBJ1-5; 10 bases align to TRBD1. Germline CDR1 reads MDHEN; CDR2 reads SYDVKM. This CDR3 has 18 residues. With 5 bases clipped from V and 2 bases from J, the junction kept 12 bases outside the gene matches. The CDR3 spells CASSPVSGQGYGNQPQHF. The CDR3 bases are TGTGCCAGCAGTCCGGTGTCGGGACAGGGGTATGGCAATCAGCCCCAGCATTTT. Full variable domain (missing parts from reference TRBV28 and TRBJ1-5): DVKVTQSSRYLVKRTGEKVFLECVQDMDHENMFWYRQDPGLGLRLIYFSYDVKMKEKGDIPEGYSVSREKKERFSLILESASTNQTSMYLCASSPVSGQGYGNQPQHFGDGTRLSIL.

This chain links TRBV4-1 with TRBJ2-3, with TRBD2 matching over 8 bases. CDR3 length: 17 residues. The V gene's germline CDR1 is MGHRA and CDR2 YSYEKL. V lost 0 bases to trimming and J lost 2 bases; unmatched junction nucleotides: 7. The CDR3 sequence is CASSQELGGVYTDTQYF. The CDR3 DNA follows: TGCGCCAGCAGCCAAGAACTCGGGGGGGTTTACACAGATACGCAGTATTTT.

The CDR3: CASSPGGSSTDTQYF. CDR3 bases: TGTGCCAGCAGCCCCGGGGGGTCTAGCACAGATACGCAGTATTTT. The V gene is TRBV5-4, the J gene TRBJ2-3; 7 bases map to TRBD2. The CDR3 runs to 15 residues. The germline V gene has CDR1 SGHNT and CDR2 YYREEE (reference sequence). With V trimmed by 4 bases and J by 0 bases, 5 bases remained unmatched.

The chain couples TRBV18 to TRBJ2-7, with 7 bases aligning to TRBD1. Per germline, CDR1 KGHSH and CDR2 LQKENI. The CDR3 covers 12 residues. V shed 6 bases, J shed 5 bases, and the junction held 4 bases outside the gene matches. Here the CDR3 DNA reads TGTGCCAGCTCGTCCACAGGGGACGAGCAGTACTTC. This translates into CASSSTGDEQYF.

The V gene is TRBV7-9, the J gene TRBJ1-2; D gene ambiguous. In germline, CDR1 is SEHNR, CDR2 FQNEAQ (reference sequence). The CDR3 is made up of 13 amino acids. The germline V and J ends were trimmed by 5 bases and 1 base, with 8 bases remaining between them. CDR3: CASSEQDNYGYTF. The DNA for the CDR3 is TGTGCCAGCAGCGAGCAGGATAACTATGGCTACACCTTC.

The V and J genes are TRBV5-5 and TRBJ1-2, with 7 nucleotides matching TRBD1. Germline V gene lookup returns CDR1 SGHKS and CDR2 YYEKEE (reference sequence). V shed 3 bases, J shed 4 bases, and the junction held 9 bases outside the gene matches. CDR3 length: 15 amino acids. CDR3 in amino acids: CASSSTGSRGYGYTF. Written as DNA, the CDR3 is TGTGCCAGCAGCTCGACAGGGTCTCGGGGCTATGGCTACACCTTC.

The chain combines TRBV12-3 or TRBV12-4 with TRBJ1-1; 8 positions agree with TRBD1. The V and J ends lost 6 bases and 10 bases, in that order; junction bases with no gene match: 7. The CDR3 sequence is 12 residues long. In nucleotides, the CDR3 is TGTGCCAGCAGCGTCACCGGGACAGGAGCTTTCTTT. This encodes CASSVTGTGAFF.